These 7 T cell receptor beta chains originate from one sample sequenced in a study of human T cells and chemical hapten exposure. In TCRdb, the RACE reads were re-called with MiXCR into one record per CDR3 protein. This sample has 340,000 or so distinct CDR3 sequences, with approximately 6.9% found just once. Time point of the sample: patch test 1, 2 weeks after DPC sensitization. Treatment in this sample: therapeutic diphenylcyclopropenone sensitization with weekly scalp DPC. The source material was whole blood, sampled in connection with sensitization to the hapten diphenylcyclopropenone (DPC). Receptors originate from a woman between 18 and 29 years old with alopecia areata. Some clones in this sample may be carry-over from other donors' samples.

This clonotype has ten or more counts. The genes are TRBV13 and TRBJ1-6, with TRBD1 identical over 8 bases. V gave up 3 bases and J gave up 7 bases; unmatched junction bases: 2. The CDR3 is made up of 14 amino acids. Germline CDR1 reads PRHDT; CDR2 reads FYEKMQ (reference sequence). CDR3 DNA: TGTGCCAGCAGCTTGGGACAGGACAATTCACCCCTCCACTTT. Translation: CASSLGQDNSPLHF.

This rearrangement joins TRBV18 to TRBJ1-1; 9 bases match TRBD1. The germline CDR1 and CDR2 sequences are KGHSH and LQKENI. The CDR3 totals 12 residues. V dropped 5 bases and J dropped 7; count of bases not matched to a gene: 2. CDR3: CASSVDRGEAFF. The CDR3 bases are TGTGCCAGCTCAGTGGACAGGGGTGAAGCTTTCTTT.

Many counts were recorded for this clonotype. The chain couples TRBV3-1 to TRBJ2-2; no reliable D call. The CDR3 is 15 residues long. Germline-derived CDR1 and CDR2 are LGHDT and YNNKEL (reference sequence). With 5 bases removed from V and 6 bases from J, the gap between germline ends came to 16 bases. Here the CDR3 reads CASSIPVPGPGELFF. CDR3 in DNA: TGTGCCAGCAGCATCCCGGTACCCGGGCCCGGGGAGCTGTTTTTT. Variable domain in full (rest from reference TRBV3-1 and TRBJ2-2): DTAVSQTPKYLVTQMGNDKSIKCEQNLGHDTMYWYKQDSKKFLKIMFSYNNKELIINETVPNRFSPKSPDKAHLNLHINSLELGDSAVYFCASSIPVPGPGELFFGEGSRLTVL.

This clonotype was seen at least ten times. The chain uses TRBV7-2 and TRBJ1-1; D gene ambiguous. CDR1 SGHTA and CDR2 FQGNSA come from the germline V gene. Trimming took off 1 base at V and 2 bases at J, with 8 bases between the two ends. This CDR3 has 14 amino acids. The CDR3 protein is CASSLGELNTEAFF. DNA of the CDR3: TGTGCCAGCAGCTTAGGTGAGCTAAACACTGAAGCTTTCTTT.

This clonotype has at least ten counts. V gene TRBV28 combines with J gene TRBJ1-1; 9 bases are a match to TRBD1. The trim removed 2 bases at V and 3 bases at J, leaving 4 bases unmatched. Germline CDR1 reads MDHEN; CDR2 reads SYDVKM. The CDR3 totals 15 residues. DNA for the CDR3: TGTGCCAGCAGTTTACTCGGGACAGGGTACACTGAAGCTTTCTTT. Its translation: CASSLLGTGYTEAFF.

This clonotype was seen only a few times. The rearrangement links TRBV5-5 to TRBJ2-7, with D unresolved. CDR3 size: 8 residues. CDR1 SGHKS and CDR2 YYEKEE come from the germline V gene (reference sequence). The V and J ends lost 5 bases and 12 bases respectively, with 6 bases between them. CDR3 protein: CASSPGYF. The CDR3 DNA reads TGTGCCAGCAGTCCCGGGTACTTC.

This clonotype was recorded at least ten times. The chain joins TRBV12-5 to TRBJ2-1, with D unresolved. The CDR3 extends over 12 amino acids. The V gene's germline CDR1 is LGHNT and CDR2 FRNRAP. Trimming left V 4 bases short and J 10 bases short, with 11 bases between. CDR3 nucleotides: TGTGCTAGTGGTTCCCGTCAACACGAGCAGTTCTTC. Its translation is CASGSRQHEQFF.